This T cell receptor (beta chain) was sequenced for a study of shared clonotypes between healthy human individuals. Study outcomes and limitations: Despite large depth, rarefaction showed incomplete sorted-subset sequencing.

A deep-level run was used for the assay. This table comes from immunoSEQ multiplex PCR, and its TCRdb copy is limited to in-frame clones, with some not included. The sample contains approximately 330,000 clones, more than 60% of which appear only once. The CDR3 consists of 15 residues. CDR1 is GTSNPN, CDR2 SVGIG, per germline (reference sequence). V was clipped by 5 bases and J by 2 bases; unmatched bases: 9. Concerning this clone: The antigen is not known.

The sequenced material came from memory CD4+ T cells sorted from blood. Subset described: CD45RA-negative fraction. The receptor's source is a man aged 25-45 years in good health. J is TRBJ2-3 and V is TRBV30; 8 bases fit TRBD2. The CDR3 DNA reads as TGTGCCTGGGCGGTAGCGGGACCCCACACAGATACGCAGTATTTT. Translation gives CAWAVAGPHTDTQYF.